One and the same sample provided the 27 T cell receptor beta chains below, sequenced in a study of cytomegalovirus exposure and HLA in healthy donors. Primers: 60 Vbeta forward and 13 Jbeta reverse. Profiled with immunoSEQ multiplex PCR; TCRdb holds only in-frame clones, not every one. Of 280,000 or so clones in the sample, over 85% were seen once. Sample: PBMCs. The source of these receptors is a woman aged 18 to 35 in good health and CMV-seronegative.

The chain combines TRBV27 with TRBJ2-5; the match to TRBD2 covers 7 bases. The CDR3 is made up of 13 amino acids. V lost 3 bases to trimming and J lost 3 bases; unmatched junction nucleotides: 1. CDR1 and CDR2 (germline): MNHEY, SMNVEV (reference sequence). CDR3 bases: TGTGCCAGCAGTTTGGGGGGGGAAGAGACCCAGTACTTC. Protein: CASSLGGEETQYF.

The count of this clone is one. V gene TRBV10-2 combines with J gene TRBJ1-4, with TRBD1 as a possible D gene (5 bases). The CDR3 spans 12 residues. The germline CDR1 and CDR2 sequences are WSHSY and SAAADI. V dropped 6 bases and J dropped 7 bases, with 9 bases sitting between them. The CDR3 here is CASRGEVEKLFF. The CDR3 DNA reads TGCGCCAGCAGGGGGGAGGTTGAAAAACTGTTTTTT.

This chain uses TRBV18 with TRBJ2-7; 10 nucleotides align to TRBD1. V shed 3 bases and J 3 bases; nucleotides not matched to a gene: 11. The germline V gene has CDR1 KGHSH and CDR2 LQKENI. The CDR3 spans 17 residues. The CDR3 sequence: CASSPRDRGIGVYEQYF. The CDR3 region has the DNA TGTGCCAGCTCACCCCGGGACAGGGGAATCGGGGTCTACGAGCAGTACTTC.

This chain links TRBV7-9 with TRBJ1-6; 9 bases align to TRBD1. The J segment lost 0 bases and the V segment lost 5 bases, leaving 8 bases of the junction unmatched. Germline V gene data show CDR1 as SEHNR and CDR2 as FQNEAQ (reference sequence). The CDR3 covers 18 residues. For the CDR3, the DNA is TGTGCCAGCAGCCGCGGACAGGGGCTGGTCTCCTATAATTCACCCCTCCACTTT. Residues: CASSRGQGLVSYNSPLHF.

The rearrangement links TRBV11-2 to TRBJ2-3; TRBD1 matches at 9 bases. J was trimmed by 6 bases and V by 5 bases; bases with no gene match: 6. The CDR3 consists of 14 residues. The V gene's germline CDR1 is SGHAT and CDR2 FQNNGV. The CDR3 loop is CASSMRQGVDTQYF. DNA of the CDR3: TGTGCCAGCAGCATGAGACAGGGGGTGGATACGCAGTATTTT.

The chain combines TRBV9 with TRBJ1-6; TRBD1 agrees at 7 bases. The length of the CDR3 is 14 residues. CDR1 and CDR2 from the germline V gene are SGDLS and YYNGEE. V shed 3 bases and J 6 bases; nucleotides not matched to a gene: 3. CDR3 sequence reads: CASSARTGNSPLHF. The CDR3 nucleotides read TGTGCCAGCAGCGCCCGGACAGGTAATTCACCCCTCCACTTT.

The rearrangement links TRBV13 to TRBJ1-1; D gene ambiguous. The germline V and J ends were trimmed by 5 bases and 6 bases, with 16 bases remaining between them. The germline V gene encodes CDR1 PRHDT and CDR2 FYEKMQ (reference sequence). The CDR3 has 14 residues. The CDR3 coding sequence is TGTGCCAGCAGCGCCCCGACTATTAGGGCTGAAGCTTTCTTT. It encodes CASSAPTIRAEAFF.

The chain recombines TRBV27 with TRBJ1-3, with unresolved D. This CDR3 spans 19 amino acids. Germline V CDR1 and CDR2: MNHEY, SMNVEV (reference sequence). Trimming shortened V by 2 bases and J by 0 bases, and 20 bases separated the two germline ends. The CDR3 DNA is TGTGCCAGCAGTTTAAAAATCCCAAGCTGGGAGGGCTCTGGAAACACCATATATTTT. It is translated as CASSLKIPSWEGSGNTIYF.

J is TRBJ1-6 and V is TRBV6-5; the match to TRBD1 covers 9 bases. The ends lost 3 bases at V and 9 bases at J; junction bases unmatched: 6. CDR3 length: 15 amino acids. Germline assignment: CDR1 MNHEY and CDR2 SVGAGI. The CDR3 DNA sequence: TGTGCCAGCAGTTATGCGGAGACAGGGGGTTCACCCCTCCACTTT. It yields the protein CASSYAETGGSPLHF.

This chain's CDR3 is CAWSASYNEQFF. The CDR3, as DNA: TGTGCCTGGAGTGCTTCCTACAATGAGCAGTTCTTC. The V gene is TRBV30, the J gene TRBJ2-1; no definite D call. The CDR3 has 12 amino acids. The germline gives CDR1 GTSNPN, CDR2 SVGIG (reference sequence). Between the trimmed V and J ends, which lost 1 base and 1 base, there was a span of 2 bases.

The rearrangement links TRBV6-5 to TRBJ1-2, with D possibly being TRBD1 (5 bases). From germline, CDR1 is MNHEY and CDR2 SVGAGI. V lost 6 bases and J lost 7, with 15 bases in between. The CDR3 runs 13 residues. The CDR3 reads CASRVTTRGGYTF. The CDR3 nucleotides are TGTGCCAGCAGGGTGACGACAAGGGGTGGCTACACCTTC.

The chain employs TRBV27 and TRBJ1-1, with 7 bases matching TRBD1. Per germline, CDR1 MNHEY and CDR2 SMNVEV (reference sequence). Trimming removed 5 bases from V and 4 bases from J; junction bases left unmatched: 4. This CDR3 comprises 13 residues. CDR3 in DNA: TGTGCCAGCAGTCTACAGGGGCGCACTGAAGCTTTCTTT. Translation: CASSLQGRTEAFF.

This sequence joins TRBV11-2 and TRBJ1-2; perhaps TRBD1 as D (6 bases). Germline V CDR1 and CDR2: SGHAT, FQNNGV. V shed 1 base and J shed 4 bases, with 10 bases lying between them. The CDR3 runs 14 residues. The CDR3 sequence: CASSLAGHFYGYTF. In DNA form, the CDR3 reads TGTGCCAGCAGCTTAGCGGGACATTTCTATGGCTACACCTTC.

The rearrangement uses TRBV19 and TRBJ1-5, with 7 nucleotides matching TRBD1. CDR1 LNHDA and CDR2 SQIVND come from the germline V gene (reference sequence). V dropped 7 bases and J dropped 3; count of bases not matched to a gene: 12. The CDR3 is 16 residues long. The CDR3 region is CASTSLPGGDNQPQHF. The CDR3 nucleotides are TGTGCCAGTACCTCCTTACCAGGGGGTGACAATCAGCCCCAGCATTTT.

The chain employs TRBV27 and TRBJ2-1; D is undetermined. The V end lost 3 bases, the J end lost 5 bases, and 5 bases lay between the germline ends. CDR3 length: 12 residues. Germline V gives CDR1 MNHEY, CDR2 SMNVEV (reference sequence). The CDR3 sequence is CASSLGNNEQFF. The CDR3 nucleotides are TGTGCCAGCAGTTTGGGCAACAATGAGCAGTTCTTC.

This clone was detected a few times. The CDR3 sequence is CASSVAASPYNEQFF. CDR3 coding DNA: TGTGCCAGCAGCGTAGCCGCTAGCCCGTACAATGAGCAGTTCTTC. The J gene is TRBJ2-1, the V gene TRBV9; tentative D call: TRBD2 (5 bases). The CDR3 is made up of 15 amino acids. Per the germline V gene, CDR1 is SGDLS and CDR2 is YYNGEE. Trimming removed 0 bases from V and 4 bases from J, with 11 bases in between.

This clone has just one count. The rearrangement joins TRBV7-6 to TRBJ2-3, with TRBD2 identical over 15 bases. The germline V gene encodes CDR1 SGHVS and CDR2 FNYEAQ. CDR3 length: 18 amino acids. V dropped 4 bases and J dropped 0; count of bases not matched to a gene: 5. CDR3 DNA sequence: TGTGCCAGCAGCTGGGGGACTAGCGGGGGGTCTAGCACAGATACGCAGTATTTT. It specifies CASSWGTSGGSSTDTQYF.

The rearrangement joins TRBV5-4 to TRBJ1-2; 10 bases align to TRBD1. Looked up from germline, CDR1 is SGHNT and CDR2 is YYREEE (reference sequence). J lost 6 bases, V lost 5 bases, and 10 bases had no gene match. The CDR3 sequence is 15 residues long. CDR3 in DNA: TGTGCCAGCAGACCTGGGACAGGGGATTTGGATGGCTACACCTTC. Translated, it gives CASRPGTGDLDGYTF.

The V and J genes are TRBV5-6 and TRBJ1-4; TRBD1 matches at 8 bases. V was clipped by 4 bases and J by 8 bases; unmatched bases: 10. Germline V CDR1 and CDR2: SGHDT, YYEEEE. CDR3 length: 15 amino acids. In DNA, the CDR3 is TGTGCCAGCAGCCGTCCCACGACAGGGGCAGAAAAACTGTTTTTT. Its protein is CASSRPTTGAEKLFF.

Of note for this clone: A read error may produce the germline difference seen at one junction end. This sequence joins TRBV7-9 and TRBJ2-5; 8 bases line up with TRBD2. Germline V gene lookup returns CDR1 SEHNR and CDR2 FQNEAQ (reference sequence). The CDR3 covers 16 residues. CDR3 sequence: CSSSLASRGAQETQYF. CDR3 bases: TGTTCCAGCAGCTTAGCTTCGCGGGGGGCCCAAGAGACCCAGTACTTC.

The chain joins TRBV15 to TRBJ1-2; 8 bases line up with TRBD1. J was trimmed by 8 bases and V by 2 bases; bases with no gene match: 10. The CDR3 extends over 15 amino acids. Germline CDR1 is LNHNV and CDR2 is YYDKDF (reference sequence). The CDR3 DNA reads TGTGCCACCAGCAGAACTTTAGGACAGGGTAAAGGCTACACCTTC. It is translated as CATSRTLGQGKGYTF.

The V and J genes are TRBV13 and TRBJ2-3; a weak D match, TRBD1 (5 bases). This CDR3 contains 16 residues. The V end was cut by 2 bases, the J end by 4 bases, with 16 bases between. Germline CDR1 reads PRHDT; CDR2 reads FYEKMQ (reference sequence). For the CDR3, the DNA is TGTGCCAGCAGCTTATCTGGGCAGGGTTCAGCAGATACGCAGTATTTT. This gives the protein CASSLSGQGSADTQYF.

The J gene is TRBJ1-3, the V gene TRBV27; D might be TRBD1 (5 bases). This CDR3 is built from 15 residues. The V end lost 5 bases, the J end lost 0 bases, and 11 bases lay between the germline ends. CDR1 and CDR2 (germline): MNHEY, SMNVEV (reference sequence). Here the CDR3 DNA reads TGTGCCAGCAGTCCTCAGGGCTCCTCTGGAAACACCATATATTTT. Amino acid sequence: CASSPQGSSGNTIYF.

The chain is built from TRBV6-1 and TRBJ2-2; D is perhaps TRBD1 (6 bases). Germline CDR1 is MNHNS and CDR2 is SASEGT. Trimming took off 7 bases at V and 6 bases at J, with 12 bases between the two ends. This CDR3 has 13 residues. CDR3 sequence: CASTQGQAGELFF. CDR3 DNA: TGTGCCAGCACCCAGGGGCAGGCCGGGGAGCTGTTTTTT.

The CDR3 nucleotides read TGTGCCAGCAGGTCCGTGGGGAGGGAGGGTACAGATACGCAGTATTTT. Protein: CASRSVGREGTDTQYF. The chain couples TRBV5-4 to TRBJ2-3, with TRBD2 matching 7 bases. CDR1 and CDR2 from the germline V gene are SGHNT and YYREEE (reference sequence). The CDR3 runs 16 residues. V dropped 5 bases and J dropped 3; count of bases not matched to a gene: 12.

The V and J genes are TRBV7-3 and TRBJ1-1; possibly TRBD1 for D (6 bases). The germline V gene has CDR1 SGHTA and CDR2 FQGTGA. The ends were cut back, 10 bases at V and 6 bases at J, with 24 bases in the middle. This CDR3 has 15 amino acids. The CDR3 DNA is TGTGCCATAAGGGGGAACGGGGGAGGGAATGCTGAAGCTTTCTTT. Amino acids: CAIRGNGGGNAEAFF.

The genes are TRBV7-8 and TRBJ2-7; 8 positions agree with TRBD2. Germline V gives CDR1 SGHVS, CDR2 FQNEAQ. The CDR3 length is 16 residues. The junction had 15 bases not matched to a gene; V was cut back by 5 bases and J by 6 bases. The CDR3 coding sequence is TGTGCCAGCAGCCTCGGGAGGGGAACGACAATTGGCGAGCAGTACTTC. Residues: CASSLGRGTTIGEQYF.